The 15 T cell receptor beta chains presented below share a single source sample, sequenced in a study of technical replicates of blood from four donors. Clones were sequenced by immunoSEQ multiplex PCR, and TCRdb holds only the in-frame ones, with some missing. The sample holds fewer than 90,000 clones, 85% to 95% seen once. The sequencing input was T cells isolated from PBMCs. The receptors stem from a human donor in good health.

The chain is built from TRBV28 and TRBJ2-7; TRBD1 is a possible D gene (5 bases). The germline gives CDR1 MDHEN, CDR2 SYDVKM. V was pared by 3 bases and J by 2 bases, with 17 bases between. CDR3 length equals 16 residues. CDR3 DNA sequence: TGTGCCAGCAGTTTCCCCTCGCAGGGCAGGACCTACGAGCAGTACTTC. This translates into CASSFPSQGRTYEQYF.

The chain links TRBV6-1 to TRBJ2-3; weak D call: TRBD2 (6 bases). This CDR3 is built from 18 residues. Germline V gene sequence: CDR1 MNHNS, CDR2 SASEGT. V lost 1 base and J 4 bases, leaving 21 bases between the germline ends. The CDR3, as DNA: TGTGCCAGCAGTGAAGGTCCGTGGAGGGGCTTTTCATCAGATACGCAGTATTTT. It encodes CASSEGPWRGFSSDTQYF.

The CDR3 DNA reads as TGTGCCAGCAGCTTTCCGCCAGGGGCCAATGAGCAGTTCTTC. This sequence encodes CASSFPPGANEQFF. The V gene is TRBV5-6, the J gene TRBJ2-1; tentatively, D is TRBD1 (6 bases). V lost 2 bases and J 6 bases, leaving 12 bases between the germline ends. From germline, CDR1 is SGHDT and CDR2 YYEEEE. The CDR3 runs to 14 residues.

The rearrangement links TRBV7-2 to TRBJ2-7; 9 positions agree with TRBD1. Germline loops: CDR1 SGHTA, CDR2 FQGNSA. V lost 5 bases, J lost 0 bases, and 5 bases stayed unmatched. The CDR3 covers 15 residues. The CDR3 protein is CASSRDRESSYEQYF. Here the CDR3 DNA reads TGTGCCAGCAGCCGGGACAGGGAGAGCTCCTACGAGCAGTACTTC. Complete variable domain (other parts from reference TRBV7-2 and TRBJ2-7): GAGVSQSPSNKVTEKGKDVELRCDPISGHTALYWYRQSLGQGLEFLIYFQGNSAPDKSGLPSDRFSAERTGGSVSTLTIQRTQQEDSAVYLCASSRDRESSYEQYFGPGTRLTVT.

This chain connects TRBV5-1 to TRBJ2-1, with D maybe TRBD2 (5 bases). Germline V gene data show CDR1 as SGHRS and CDR2 as YFSETQ. V lost 6 bases to trimming and J lost 6 bases, with 22 bases between them. The CDR3 sequence is 16 residues long. The CDR3 DNA is TGCGCCAGCACCCTAGGCGGGTCCGAGTTTTTCAATGAGCAGTTCTTC. Amino acid sequence: CASTLGGSEFFNEQFF. The full variable domain, completed using reference TRBV5-1 and TRBJ2-1, is KAGVTQTPRYLIKTRGQQVTLSCSPISGHRSVSWYQQTPGQGLQFLFEYFSETQRNKGNFPGRFSGRQFSNSRSEMNVSTLELGDSALYLCASTLGGSEFFNEQFFGPGTRLTVL.

J is TRBJ2-7 and V is TRBV18; TRBD2 matches 8 bases. The CDR3 runs 18 residues. The J segment lost 1 base and the V segment lost 0 bases, leaving 11 bases of the junction unmatched. Looked up from germline, CDR1 is KGHSH and CDR2 is LQKENI. For the CDR3, the DNA is TGTGCCAGCTCACCACCGACGAGCAGCGGGAGAAAGTCCTACGAGCAGTACTTC. It codes for CASSPPTSSGRKSYEQYF.

The chain uses TRBV10-2 and TRBJ2-3; 9 bases are a match to TRBD1. With 0 bases clipped from V and 6 bases from J, the junction kept 4 bases outside the gene matches. Germline CDR1 reads WSHSY; CDR2 reads SAAADI. The CDR3 has 15 residues. The CDR3 spells CASSESWTGADTQYF. The CDR3 coding sequence is TGCGCCAGCAGTGAGTCGTGGACAGGGGCGGATACGCAGTATTTT.

This clone is a singleton in its sample. V and J are TRBV5-1 and TRBJ2-2; D not resolved. Germline loops: CDR1 SGHRS, CDR2 YFSETQ. There are 11 residues in the CDR3. V lost 7 bases to trimming and J lost 3 bases, with 4 bases between them. This chain's CDR3 is CASRDTGELFF. In nucleotides, the CDR3 is TGCGCCAGCCGGGACACCGGGGAGCTGTTTTTT. The complete variable domain, with remaining parts taken from reference TRBV5-1 and TRBJ2-2, reads KAGVTQTPRYLIKTRGQQVTLSCSPISGHRSVSWYQQTPGQGLQFLFEYFSETQRNKGNFPGRFSGRQFSNSRSEMNVSTLELGDSALYLCASRDTGELFFGEGSRLTVL.

The chain recombines TRBV19 with TRBJ2-7; 8 bases are a match to TRBD1. V shed 4 bases, J shed 2 bases, and the junction held 7 bases outside the gene matches. The germline V gene has CDR1 LNHDA and CDR2 SQIVND (reference sequence). The CDR3 loop spans 15 amino acids. The CDR3 region has the DNA TGTGCCAGTAGTACCCGACAGGGGTCACCCTACGAGCAGTACTTC. Translation: CASSTRQGSPYEQYF.

The chain uses TRBV6-1 and TRBJ2-7; TRBD1 agrees at 10 bases. Per the germline V gene, CDR1 is MNHNS and CDR2 is SASEGT. This CDR3 is 15 amino acids long. V lost 4 bases and J lost 1; bases outside the gene matches: 4. The CDR3 protein is CASSGPGQGSYEQYF. The CDR3 region has the DNA TGTGCCAGCAGTGGACCGGGACAGGGGTCCTACGAGCAGTACTTC.

The rearrangement joins TRBV27 to TRBJ2-2; TRBD2 matches at 9 bases. CDR3 length: 18 residues. Germline assignment: CDR1 MNHEY and CDR2 SMNVEV (reference sequence). With 2 bases clipped from V and 4 bases from J, the junction kept 11 bases outside the gene matches. Here the CDR3 reads CASSLNRGRAYGTGELFF. The CDR3 DNA is TGTGCCAGCAGTTTAAATCGCGGGAGGGCCTATGGCACCGGGGAGCTGTTTTTT.

In its sample, this clone was seen a few times. The chain recombines TRBV30 with TRBJ1-5; 8 positions match TRBD1. With V trimmed by 5 bases and J by 6 bases, 3 bases remained unmatched. Germline loops: CDR1 GTSNPN, CDR2 SVGIG (reference sequence). The CDR3 sequence is 12 residues long. The CDR3 DNA reads TGTGCCTGGGGACAGGGTGGTCAGCCCCAGCATTTT. Its translation: CAWGQGGQPQHF.

The V gene is TRBV30, the J gene TRBJ1-1; D uncertain. The CDR3 runs 12 residues. Germline lookup yields CDR1 GTSNPN and CDR2 SVGIG (reference sequence). V lost 6 bases, J lost 3 bases, and 11 bases lay in between. The CDR3 nucleotides are TGTGCCTGCCTTGAGGTTCACACTGAAGCTTTCTTT. Translating gives CACLEVHTEAFF.

CDR3 protein: CASSHAGQPNEKLFF. DNA of the CDR3: TGTGCCAGCAGCCATGCGGGACAGCCAAATGAAAAACTGTTTTTT. The chain recombines TRBV5-5 with TRBJ1-4, with 7 bases that match TRBD1. This CDR3 spans 15 amino acids. J lost 5 bases, V lost 4 bases, and 8 bases had no gene match. CDR1 is SGHKS and CDR2 is YYEKEE in the germline V gene (reference sequence). Full variable domain (rest looked up from reference TRBV5-5 and TRBJ1-4): DAGVTQSPTHLIKTRGQQVTLRCSPISGHKSVSWYQQVLGQGPQFIFQYYEKEERGRGNFPDRFSARQFPNYSSELNVNALLLGDSALYLCASSHAGQPNEKLFFGSGTQLSVL.

This clone has more than one count but fewer than ten. The chain is built from TRBV27 and TRBJ2-3, with 7 bases matching TRBD1. Trimming removed 6 bases from V and 4 bases from J; junction bases left unmatched: 4. Germline V gives CDR1 MNHEY, CDR2 SMNVEV (reference sequence). The CDR3 consists of 13 residues. CDR3 bases: TGTGCCAGCAGCCGGACAGGACCAGATACGCAGTATTTT. This translates into CASSRTGPDTQYF.